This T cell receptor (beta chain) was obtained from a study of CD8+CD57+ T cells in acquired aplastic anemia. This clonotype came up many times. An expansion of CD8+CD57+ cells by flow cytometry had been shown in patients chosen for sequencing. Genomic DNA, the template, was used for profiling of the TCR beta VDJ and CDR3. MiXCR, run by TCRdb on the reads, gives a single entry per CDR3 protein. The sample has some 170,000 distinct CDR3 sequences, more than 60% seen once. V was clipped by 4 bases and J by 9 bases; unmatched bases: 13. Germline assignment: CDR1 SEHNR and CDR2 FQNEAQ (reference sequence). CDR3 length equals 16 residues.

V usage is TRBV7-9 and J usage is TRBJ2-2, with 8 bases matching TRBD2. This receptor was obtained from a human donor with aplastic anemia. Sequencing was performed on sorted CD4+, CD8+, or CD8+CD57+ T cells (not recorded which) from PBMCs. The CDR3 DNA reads TGTGCCAGCAGCTCACTGGCGGGACTAGACCCCTGGGAGCTGTTTTTT. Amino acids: CASSSLAGLDPWELFF.